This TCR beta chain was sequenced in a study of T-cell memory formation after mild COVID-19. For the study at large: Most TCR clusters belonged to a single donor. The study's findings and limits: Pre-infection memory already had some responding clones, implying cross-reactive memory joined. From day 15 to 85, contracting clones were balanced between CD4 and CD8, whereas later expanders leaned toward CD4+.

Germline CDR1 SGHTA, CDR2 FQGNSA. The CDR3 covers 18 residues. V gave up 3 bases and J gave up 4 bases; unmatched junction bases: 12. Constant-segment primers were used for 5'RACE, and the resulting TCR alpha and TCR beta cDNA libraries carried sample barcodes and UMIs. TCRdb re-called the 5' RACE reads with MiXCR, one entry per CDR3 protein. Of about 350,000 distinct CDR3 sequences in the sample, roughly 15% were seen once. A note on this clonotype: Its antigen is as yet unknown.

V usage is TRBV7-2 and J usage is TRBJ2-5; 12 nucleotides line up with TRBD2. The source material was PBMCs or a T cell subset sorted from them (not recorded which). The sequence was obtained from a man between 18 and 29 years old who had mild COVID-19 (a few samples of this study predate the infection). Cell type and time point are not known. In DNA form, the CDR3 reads TGTGCCAGCAGCTTTTCTAAGACTAGCGGGGGCTATGGAGAGACCCAGTACTTC. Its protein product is CASSFSKTSGGYGETQYF.